This T cell receptor (beta chain) was recorded in a study of T cells after posttransplantation cyclophosphamide. Here immunoSEQ multiplex PCR was the method, and the copy in TCRdb shows in-frame clones only, minus some. Of more than 30,000 clones listed, 75% to 95% are singletons. Trimming pared 6 bases from V and 9 bases from J, leaving 9 bases between. CDR1 and CDR2 (germline): LNHDA, SQIVND (reference sequence). The length of the CDR3 is 12 residues. The naive gate required viable CD3+CD4+ or CD3+CD8+ cells with CCR7+CD45RA+CD45RO-CD95-CD27+CD28+ phenotype. The rearrangement links TRBV19 to TRBJ1-6; D gene ambiguous. Sequenced input: naive CD4+ T cells sorted from PBMCs. This clonotype originated in a woman in her fifties or sixties in good health, CMV-negative, and a related stem cell transplant donor. The CDR3 region is CASRDLGSPLHF. The CDR3 coding sequence is TGTGCCAGTAGGGATCTAGGTTCACCCCTCCACTTT.